This T cell receptor (beta chain) was captured by sequencing in a study of CD8+ T cells in alopecia areata. With respect to this clone: The antigen is unknown.

RNA extraction was followed by reverse transcription into cDNA, which acted as the sequencing template. Using immunoSEQ multiplex PCR, the repertoire was profiled, and TCRdb retains in-frame clones only, with some absent. The sample has 130,000 to 150,000 clones, 75% to 85% seen once. Treatment reported: oral pan-JAK inhibitor, 5-10 mg twice daily. V shed 7 bases and J shed 7 bases, with 15 bases lying between them. The CDR3 has 13 amino acids. Germline loops: CDR1 SGDLS, CDR2 YYNGEE. General study findings and limits: Uncertainty about whether baseline CD8+ expansion is linked to response remains, with one nonresponder.

The chain couples TRBV9 to TRBJ1-5; D is ambiguous. The clonotype comes from a human donor with alopecia areata. The material sequenced was CD8+ T cells sorted from blood, taken at week 4, from a patient treated with tofacitinib. CDR3 loop: CASSLGLGQPQHF. In DNA form, the CDR3 reads TGTGCCAGCTCGCTAGGTCTCGGACAGCCCCAGCATTTT.